Below are 18 T cell receptor beta chains sequenced from a single sample in a study of T cell responses to AZD1222 COVID-19 vaccine. Measured with immunoSEQ multiplex PCR; TCRdb has only the in-frame clones, and not every one. There are approximately 110,000 clones in the sample; around 85% occur only once, and roughly 4.4% lies in the top ten. This material consisted of peripheral blood, taken 28 days after the second AZD1222 dose. The receptors were gathered from an adult who received the AZD1222 COVID-19 vaccine.

The CDR3: CAALGANYGYTF. CDR3 bases: TGTGCGGCACTCGGGGCCAACTATGGCTACACCTTC. V gene TRBV6-5 combines with J gene TRBJ1-2, with D possibly TRBD1 on 5 matching bases. Germline values: CDR1 MNHEY, CDR2 SVGAGI. The CDR3 spans 12 residues.

The V call is TRBV7-2, the J call TRBJ1-1, with D hard to call. Trimming pared 2 bases from V and 0 bases from J, leaving 4 bases between. This CDR3 contains 13 residues. The V gene's germline CDR1 is SGHTA and CDR2 FQGNSA. The CDR3 sequence is CASSLILNTEAFF. CDR3 DNA: TGTGCCAGCAGCTTAATACTGAACACTGAAGCTTTCTTT.

V usage is TRBV7-9 and J usage is TRBJ2-1; 9 bases map to TRBD2. CDR1 is SEHNR, CDR2 FQNEAQ, per germline (reference sequence). The length of the CDR3 is 16 residues. The junction had 7 bases not matched to a gene; V was cut back by 4 bases and J by 3 bases. CDR3 residues: CASSSNAGGFYNEQFF. The CDR3 DNA follows: TGTGCCAGCAGCTCGAACGCGGGGGGGTTCTACAATGAGCAGTTCTTC.

This rearrangement joins TRBV18 to TRBJ1-1; D gene uncertain. The CDR3 is 15 amino acids. Deletions cut 3 bases from V and 2 bases from J, with 13 bases between. Germline CDR1 reads KGHSH; CDR2 reads LQKENI. The CDR3 loop is CASSPNQVGNTEAFF. CDR3 DNA: TGTGCCAGCTCACCTAACCAGGTGGGAAACACTGAAGCTTTCTTT.

The genes are TRBV10-3 and TRBJ1-6; possibly TRBD1 for D (6 bases). Germline lookup yields CDR1 ENHRY and CDR2 SYGVKD. Trimming shortened V by 5 bases and J by 6 bases, and 14 bases separated the two germline ends. The CDR3 totals 15 residues. CDR3 loop: CAISPQGQSNSPLHF. The CDR3 DNA reads as TGTGCCATCAGTCCGCAAGGACAGAGTAATTCACCCCTCCACTTT.

V is TRBV9 and J is TRBJ1-1; D ambiguous. Germline loops: CDR1 SGDLS, CDR2 YYNGEE. This CDR3 spans 14 amino acids. V lost 5 bases and J lost 0, with 11 bases in between. CDR3 sequence (DNA): TGTGCCAGCAGGCCTGTCGGTATGAACACTGAAGCTTTCTTT. Its protein is CASRPVGMNTEAFF.

This clone came up a few times. The chain is built from TRBV7-2 and TRBJ1-4; no reliable D call. The V end was cut by 5 bases, the J end by 6 bases, with 10 bases between. CDR1 and CDR2 (germline): SGHTA, FQGNSA. The CDR3 has 13 amino acids. The CDR3 sequence is CASSTRTDEKLFF. CDR3 DNA: TGTGCCAGCAGCACTAGGACGGATGAAAAACTGTTTTTT.

This rearrangement joins TRBV10-3 to TRBJ2-5; D is perhaps TRBD1 (6 bases). Trimming removed 5 bases from V and 0 bases from J, with 7 bases in between. The CDR3 consists of 13 residues. Germline CDR1 reads ENHRY; CDR2 reads SYGVKD. Here the CDR3 DNA reads TGTGCCATCAGTTGGACAGACCAAGAGACCCAGTACTTC. Translating gives CAISWTDQETQYF.

The rearrangement joins TRBV2 to TRBJ2-1, with D maybe TRBD2 (6 bases). The CDR3 loop spans 15 amino acids. CDR1 and CDR2 from the germline V gene are SNHLY and FYNNEI. V was cut by 6 bases and J by 1 base, with 13 bases left in between. The CDR3 is CASRGRLESYNEQFF. CDR3 sequence (DNA): TGTGCCAGCAGGGGGAGACTAGAGTCCTACAATGAGCAGTTCTTC. The variable domain in full, with the rest retrieved from reference TRBV2 and TRBJ2-1, is EPEVTQTPSHQVTQMGQEVILRCVPISNHLYFYWYRQILGQKVEFLVSFYNNEISEKSEIFDDQFSVERPDGSNFTLKIRSTKLEDSAMYFCASRGRLESYNEQFFGPGTRLTVL.

The chain combines TRBV30 with TRBJ1-2, with TRBD1 identical over 10 bases. Looked up from germline, CDR1 is GTSNPN and CDR2 is SVGIG (reference sequence). The CDR3 runs 14 residues. J lost 7 bases, V lost 5 bases, and 10 bases had no gene match. CDR3 sequence reads: CAWDRTGGLSGYTF. As DNA, the CDR3 is TGTGCCTGGGATAGGACAGGGGGGTTAAGTGGCTACACCTTC.

This chain uses TRBV25-1 with TRBJ1-4; D ambiguous. The CDR3 is made up of 15 amino acids. Germline-derived CDR1 and CDR2 are MGHDK and SYGVNS. The V end was cut by 0 bases, the J end by 8 bases, with 13 bases between. The CDR3 is CASSEYGRTREKLFF. CDR3 coding DNA: TGTGCCAGCAGTGAATACGGCCGCACAAGGGAAAAACTGTTTTTT.

The V gene is TRBV11-3, the J gene TRBJ1-1; D is ambiguous. Trimming cost V 2 bases and J 1 base, with 5 bases left between them. The length of the CDR3 is 13 residues. From germline, CDR1 is SGHNT and CDR2 YENEEA. DNA of the CDR3: TGTGCCAGCAGCTTACAGCCGAACACTGAAGCTTTCTTT. Its protein is CASSLQPNTEAFF.

The chain couples TRBV11-3 to TRBJ2-3; D not certain. The CDR3 loop spans 12 amino acids. The germline CDR1 and CDR2 sequences are SGHNT and YENEEA. V lost 2 bases to trimming and J lost 5 bases, with 5 bases between them. The CDR3 DNA sequence: TGTGCCAGCAGCTTAAAGGGAGATACGCAGTATTTT. Its translation is CASSLKGDTQYF.

The rearrangement joins TRBV19 to TRBJ1-1; 9 bases agree with TRBD1. The length of the CDR3 is 18 residues. CDR1 LNHDA and CDR2 SQIVND come from the germline V gene (reference sequence). With V trimmed by 5 bases and J by 1 base, 14 bases remained unmatched. The CDR3, as DNA: TGTGCCAGTAGTCCGGCCCTCCCGACAGGGGGGACGAACACTGAAGCTTTCTTT. Amino acid sequence: CASSPALPTGGTNTEAFF.

The DNA of the CDR3 is TGTGCCAGCAGCGCAGGGGGGTATGGCTACACCTTC. As protein: CASSAGGYGYTF. J is TRBJ1-2 and V is TRBV11-2; TRBD1 matches 7 bases. The germline CDR1 and CDR2 sequences are SGHAT and FQNNGV. The V segment lost 5 bases and the J segment 5 bases; nucleotides outside the gene matches: 2. This CDR3 is 12 amino acids long.

The gene calls are TRBV7-2 and TRBJ2-3; D gene uncertain. V was trimmed by 2 bases and J by 0 bases, leaving 9 bases between them. The germline V gene encodes CDR1 SGHTA and CDR2 FQGNSA. This CDR3 has 15 amino acids. Here the CDR3 DNA reads TGTGCCAGCAGCTTATATGCGGAGAGCACAGATACGCAGTATTTT. As protein: CASSLYAESTDTQYF. Complete variable domain (other parts from reference TRBV7-2 and TRBJ2-3): GAGVSQSPSNKVTEKGKDVELRCDPISGHTALYWYRQSLGQGLEFLIYFQGNSAPDKSGLPSDRFSAERTGGSVSTLTIQRTQQEDSAVYLCASSLYAESTDTQYFGPGTRLTVL.

The V and J genes are TRBV29-1 and TRBJ2-7; 8 nucleotides match TRBD1. CDR3 size: 15 residues. V lost 0 bases, J lost 1 base, and 5 bases stayed unmatched. Germline loops: CDR1 SQVTM, CDR2 ANQGSEA. This chain's CDR3 is CSVEDGQGQSYEQYF. DNA for the CDR3: TGCAGCGTTGAAGATGGACAGGGACAGTCCTACGAGCAGTACTTC.

The J gene is TRBJ1-6, the V gene TRBV18; the match to TRBD1 covers 11 bases. Germline values: CDR1 KGHSH, CDR2 LQKENI. V shed 5 bases, J shed 6 bases, and the junction held 6 bases outside the gene matches. The CDR3 loop spans 16 amino acids. CDR3 coding DNA: TGTGCCAGCTCAGCGGGACAGGGGGTGATTAATTCACCCCTCCACTTT. This sequence encodes CASSAGQGVINSPLHF.